These 14 T cell receptor beta chains share one sample of origin, sequenced in a study of T cell responses to AZD1222 COVID-19 vaccine. Produced via immunoSEQ multiplex PCR; TCRdb's table is partial and in-frame only. The sample lists 25,000 or so clones; approximately 90% were seen once. Here the sequenced sample was peripheral blood, taken 28 days after the second AZD1222 dose. These receptors came from an adult who received the AZD1222 COVID-19 vaccine.

This chain joins TRBV5-1 and TRBJ1-5; D is possibly TRBD1 (5 bases). Trimming removed 4 bases at V and 7 bases at J, with 15 bases between. Germline V gives CDR1 SGHRS, CDR2 YFSETQ. The CDR3 runs 14 residues. In DNA form, the CDR3 reads TGCGCCAGCAGCGCCGGGGCAGGGTACCAGCCCCAGCATTTT. Translating it yields CASSAGAGYQPQHF.

This chain links TRBV6-5 with TRBJ2-7; 9 bases line up with TRBD1. The germline gives CDR1 MNHEY, CDR2 SVGAGI. This CDR3 comprises 15 residues. The ends lost 5 bases at V and 2 bases at J; junction bases unmatched: 7. In nucleotides, the CDR3 is TGTGCCAGCAGTCTTCGTTGGACAGGGGCCTACGAGCAGTACTTC. Translation: CASSLRWTGAYEQYF.

The V call is TRBV11-3, the J call TRBJ2-7; tentatively, D is TRBD1 or TRBD2 (5 bases each). Germline loops: CDR1 SGHNT, CDR2 YENEEA. The CDR3 extends over 18 amino acids. V was shortened by 0 bases and J by 0 bases, with 18 bases between the two germline ends. The DNA of the CDR3 is TGTGCCAGCAGCTTAGAGAGGGGTGGGCAGCTCCACTCCTACGAGCAGTACTTC. Translated: CASSLERGGQLHSYEQYF. The full variable domain, with the rest looked up from reference TRBV11-3 and TRBJ2-7, is EAGVVQSPRYKIIEKKQPVAFWCNPISGHNTLYWYLQNLGQGPELLIRYENEEAVDDSQLPKDRFSAERLKGVDSTLKIQPAELGDSAVYLCASSLERGGQLHSYEQYFGPGTRLTVT.

The chain has TRBV6-6 and TRBJ2-1; TRBD2 agrees at 10 bases. The CDR3 sequence is 15 residues long. The V gene end was trimmed by 6 bases and the J gene end by 6 bases; junction bases not matched to a gene: 8. Germline V lookup: CDR1 MNHNY, CDR2 SVGAGI (reference sequence). This CDR3 reads CASRALAGVGNEQFF. CDR3 DNA sequence: TGTGCCAGCAGAGCTCTAGCGGGAGTTGGCAATGAGCAGTTCTTC.

CDR3 region: CASSLGGPLSGNTIYF. The CDR3 bases are TGTGCCAGCAGCCTAGGGGGGCCCCTCTCTGGAAACACCATATATTTT. The chain uses TRBV7-8 and TRBJ1-3, with D tentatively TRBD1 (6 bases). Trimming shortened V by 5 bases and J by 0 bases, and 14 bases separated the two germline ends. The CDR3 totals 16 residues. Germline lookup yields CDR1 SGHVS and CDR2 FQNEAQ.

V and J are TRBV4-3 and TRBJ1-1; 8 nucleotides match TRBD1. The CDR3 consists of 16 residues. Germline loops: CDR1 LGHNA, CDR2 YSLEER. V shed 0 bases and J 6 bases; nucleotides not matched to a gene: 9. CDR3: CASSQDEPGGAAEAFF. In DNA form, the CDR3 reads TGCGCCAGCAGCCAAGACGAGCCAGGGGGCGCCGCTGAAGCTTTCTTT.

J is TRBJ2-3 and V is TRBV30, with a possible D match to TRBD1 (5 bases). Germline assignment: CDR1 GTSNPN and CDR2 SVGIG (reference sequence). The CDR3 runs 13 residues. Trimming removed 4 bases at V and 1 base at J, with 9 bases between. CDR3 DNA: TGTGCCTGGACTGTAGGGGGCACAGATACGCAGTATTTT. This codes for CAWTVGGTDTQYF.

The chain is built from TRBV6-2 or TRBV6-3 and TRBJ1-1; D call uncertain. V was cut by 2 bases and J by 1 base, with 8 bases left in between. The CDR3 has 14 amino acids. From germline, CDR1 is MNHEY and CDR2 SVGEGT. The DNA of the CDR3 is TGTGCCAGCAGTTACCCTCCGGGGAACACTGAAGCTTTCTTT. As protein: CASSYPPGNTEAFF.

The chain is built from TRBV6-2 or TRBV6-3 and TRBJ2-7, with D perhaps TRBD1 (6 bases). The germline CDR1 and CDR2 sequences are MNHEY and SVGEGT. The CDR3 runs to 15 residues. Trimming left V 2 bases short and J 0 bases short, with 11 bases between. The chain's CDR3 is CASSYGGGGSYEQYF. The CDR3 bases are TGTGCCAGCAGTTACGGGGGCGGAGGCTCCTACGAGCAGTACTTC.

V gene TRBV28 combines with J gene TRBJ1-6; D is possibly TRBD1 (5 bases). CDR3 size: 15 residues. The germline V gene encodes CDR1 MDHEN and CDR2 SYDVKM. V was pared by 3 bases and J by 7 bases, with 13 bases between. In DNA, the CDR3 is TGTGCCAGCAGTTTTAGGCAGGGTGACAATTCACCCCTCCACTTT. It specifies CASSFRQGDNSPLHF.

V is TRBV24-1 and J is TRBJ2-7; the D gene is possibly TRBD2 (5 bases). Looked up from germline, CDR1 is KGHDR and CDR2 is SFDVKD. This CDR3 region has 13 residues. Trimming shortened V by 4 bases and J by 8 bases, and 14 bases separated the two germline ends. The DNA of the CDR3 is TGTGCCACCAGTGACCGACGGAGGTACCAGCAGTACTTC. It yields the protein CATSDRRRYQQYF.

A few counts support this clone. The chain recombines TRBV27 with TRBJ1-1; D is unclear. The CDR3 loop spans 17 amino acids. Germline loops: CDR1 MNHEY, CDR2 SMNVEV (reference sequence). Trimming removed 3 bases from V and 1 base from J, with 18 bases in between. In nucleotides, the CDR3 is TGTGCCAGCAGTTTTGTGAAGGCCTACTCAGGGAACACTGAAGCTTTCTTT. Translating it yields CASSFVKAYSGNTEAFF.

The rearrangement links TRBV19 to TRBJ1-5; no reliable D call. The CDR3 covers 13 residues. V gave up 8 bases and J gave up 5 bases, with 13 bases separating them. CDR1 is LNHDA, CDR2 SQIVND, per germline (reference sequence). The CDR3 DNA sequence: TGTGCCAGTTCGGTGTCTTGGTATCAGCCCCAGCATTTT. The encoded protein is CASSVSWYQPQHF.

This clone appeared once. The chain uses TRBV10-3 and TRBJ1-6; D perhaps matches TRBD1 (5 bases). Germline CDR1 and CDR2: ENHRY and SYGVKD. This CDR3 spans 16 amino acids. The V end lost 3 bases, the J end lost 3 bases, and 12 bases lay between the germline ends. The DNA of the CDR3 is TGTGCCATCAGTGATCAGAGACAGCTCTATAATTCACCCCTCCACTTT. It codes for CAISDQRQLYNSPLHF.